What follows is one TCR beta chain and its context. Its antigen is unidentified. The CDR3 goes on 3 residues after the read ends, and that part is filled in from the germline J gene. These data come from a study of T cells in women clearing cervical HPV infection. Study details: Case blood drawn at lesion detection; control blood after infection cleared. Case blood was drawn a median about 23 weeks after lesion detection. Regarding the study as a whole: Richness differences could reflect unmeasured T-cell content per sample.

V lost 5 bases and J lost 3; bases outside the gene matches: 7. CDR3 size: 15 residues. Germline V gene data show CDR1 as DFQATT and CDR2 as SNEGSKA (reference sequence). Clones were read by immunoSEQ multiplex PCR, and TCRdb kept only the in-frame ones, dropping some. This repertoire comprises about 40,000 clones; its ten largest clones make up around 4.7%. What was sequenced was blood buffy coat. V and J are TRBV20-1 and TRBJ2-1; 10 positions match TRBD2. The clonotype was recovered from a woman aged 18 to 75 with a cervical HPV16 infection that either progressed to CIN3+ or cleared (not recorded which). CDR3 loop: CSALRTSGRYNEQFF. Incomplete CDR3 DNA: TGCAGTGCTCTCCGGACTAGCGGACGCTACAATGAG.